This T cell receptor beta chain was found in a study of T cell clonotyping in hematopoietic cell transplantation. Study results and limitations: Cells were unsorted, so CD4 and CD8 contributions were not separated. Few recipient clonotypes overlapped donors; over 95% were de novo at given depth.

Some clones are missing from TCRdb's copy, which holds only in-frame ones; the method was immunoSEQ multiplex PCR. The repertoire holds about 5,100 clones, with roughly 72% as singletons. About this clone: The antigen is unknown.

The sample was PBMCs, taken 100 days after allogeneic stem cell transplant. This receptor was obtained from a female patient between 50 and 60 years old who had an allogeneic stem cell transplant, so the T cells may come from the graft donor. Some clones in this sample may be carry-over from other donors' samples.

The CDR3 is CASRPDRVATEAFF. CDR3 bases: TGTGCCAGCAGACCTGACAGGGTGGCCACTGAAGCTTTCTTT. The rearrangement uses TRBV11-2 and TRBJ1-1, with 7 bases fitting TRBD1. From germline, CDR1 is SGHAT and CDR2 FQNNGV. CDR3 size: 14 residues. Trimming cost V 6 bases and J 4 bases; bases outside gene matches: 8.